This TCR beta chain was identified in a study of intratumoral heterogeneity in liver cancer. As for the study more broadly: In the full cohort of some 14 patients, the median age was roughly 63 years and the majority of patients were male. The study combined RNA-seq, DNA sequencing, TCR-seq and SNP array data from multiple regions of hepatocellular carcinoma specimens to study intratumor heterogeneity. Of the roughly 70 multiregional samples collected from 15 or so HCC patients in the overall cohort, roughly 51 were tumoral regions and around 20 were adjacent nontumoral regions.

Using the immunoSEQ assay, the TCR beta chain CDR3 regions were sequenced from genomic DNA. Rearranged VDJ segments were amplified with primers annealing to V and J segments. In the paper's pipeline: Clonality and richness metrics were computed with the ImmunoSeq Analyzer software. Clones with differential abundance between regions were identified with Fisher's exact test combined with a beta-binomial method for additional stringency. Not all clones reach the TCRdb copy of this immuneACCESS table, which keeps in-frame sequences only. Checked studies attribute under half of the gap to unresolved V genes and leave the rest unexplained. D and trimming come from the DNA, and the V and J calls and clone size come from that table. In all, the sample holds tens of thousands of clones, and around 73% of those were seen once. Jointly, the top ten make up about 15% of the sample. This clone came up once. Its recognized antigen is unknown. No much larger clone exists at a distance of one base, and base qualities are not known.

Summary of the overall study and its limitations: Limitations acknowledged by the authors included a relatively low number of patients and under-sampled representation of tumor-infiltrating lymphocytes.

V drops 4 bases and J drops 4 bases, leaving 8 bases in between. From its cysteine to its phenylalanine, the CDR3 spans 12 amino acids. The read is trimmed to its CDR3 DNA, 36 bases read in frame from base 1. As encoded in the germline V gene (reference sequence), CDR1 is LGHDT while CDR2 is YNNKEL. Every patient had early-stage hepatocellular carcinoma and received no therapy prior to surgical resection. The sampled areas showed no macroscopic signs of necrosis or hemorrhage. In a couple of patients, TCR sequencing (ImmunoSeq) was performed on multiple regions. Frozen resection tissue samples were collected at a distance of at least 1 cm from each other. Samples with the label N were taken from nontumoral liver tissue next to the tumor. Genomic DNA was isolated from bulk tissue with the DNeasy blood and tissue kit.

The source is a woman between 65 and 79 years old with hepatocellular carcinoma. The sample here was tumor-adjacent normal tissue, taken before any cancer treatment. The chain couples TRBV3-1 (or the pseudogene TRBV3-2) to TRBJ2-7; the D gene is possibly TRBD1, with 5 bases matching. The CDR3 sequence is CASSLTGYEQYF. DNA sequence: TGTGCCAGCAGCCTCACAGGTTACGAGCAGTACTTC.